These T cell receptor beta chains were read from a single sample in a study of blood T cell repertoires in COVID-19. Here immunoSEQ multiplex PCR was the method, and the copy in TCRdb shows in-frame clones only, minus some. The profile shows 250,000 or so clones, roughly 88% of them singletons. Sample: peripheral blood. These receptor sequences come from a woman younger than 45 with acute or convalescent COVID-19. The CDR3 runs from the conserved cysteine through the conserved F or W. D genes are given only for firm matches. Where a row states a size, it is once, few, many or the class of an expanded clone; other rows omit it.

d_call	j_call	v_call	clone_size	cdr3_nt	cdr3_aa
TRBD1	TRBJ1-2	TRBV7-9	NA	TGTGCCAGCAGCTTCGGACAGGGAAACTATGGCTACACCTTC	CASSFGQGNYGYTF
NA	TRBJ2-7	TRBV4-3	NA	TGCGCCAGCAGCCAATCGGAGGCCTACGAGCAGTACTTC	CASSQSEAYEQYF
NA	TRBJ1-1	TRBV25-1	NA	TGTGCCAGCAGTGATCGCCGGGTTGTGAACACTGAAGCTTTCTTT	CASSDRRVVNTEAFF
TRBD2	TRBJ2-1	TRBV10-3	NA	TGTGCCATCAGTGAAGCCGGGACTAGGTCCGGTCATGAGCAGTTCTTC	CAISEAGTRSGHEQFF
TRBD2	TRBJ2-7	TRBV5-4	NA	TGTGCCAGCAGCTTCGCCTCTAGCGGGAGTCGCTACGAGCAGTACTTC	CASSFASSGSRYEQYF
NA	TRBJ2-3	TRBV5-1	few	TGCGCCAGCAGCTTGCGGAGCCTAGGTACAGATACGCAGTATTTT	CASSLRSLGTDTQYF
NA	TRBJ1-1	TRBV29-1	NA	TGCAGCGTTGCCGACTCTGAGGGCCACGGGGGCACTGAAGCTTTCTTT	CSVADSEGHGGTEAFF
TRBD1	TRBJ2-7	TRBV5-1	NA	TGCGCCAGCTCGACAGGGGGCTACGAGCAGTACTTC	CASSTGGYEQYF
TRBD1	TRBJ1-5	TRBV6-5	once	TGTGCCAGCATCGCCGGGACAGGGGGTCATCAGCCCCAGCATTTT	CASIAGTGGHQPQHF
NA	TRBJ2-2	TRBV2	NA	TGTGCCAGCGTCTCCACACCGAACACCGGGGAGCTGTTTTTT	CASVSTPNTGELFF
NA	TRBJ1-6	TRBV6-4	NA	TGTGCCAGCAGTTCGGGCAGGGGCTATAATTCACCCCTCCACTTT	CASSSGRGYNSPLHF
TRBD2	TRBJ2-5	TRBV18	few	TGTGCCAGCTCACCACGGGCTAGCGGAGAGACCCAGTACTTC	CASSPRASGETQYF
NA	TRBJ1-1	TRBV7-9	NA	TGTGCCAGCAGCTTAGCAGGGGGGAACACTGAAGCTTTCTTT	CASSLAGGNTEAFF
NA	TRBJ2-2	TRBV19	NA	TGTGCCAGTAAGGTCGGGGGAAAAAACACCGGGGAGCTGTTTTTT	CASKVGGKNTGELFF
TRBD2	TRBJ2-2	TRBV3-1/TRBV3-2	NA	TGTGCCAGCAGCCAAGGGGGCAGCGGGGGGAACACCGGGGAGCTGTTTTTT	CASSQGGSGGNTGELFF
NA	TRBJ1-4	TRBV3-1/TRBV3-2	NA	TGTGCCAGCAGCCAAGGCGACGGGTTCTATGAAAAACTGTTTTTT	CASSQGDGFYEKLFF
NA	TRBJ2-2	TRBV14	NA	TGTGCCAGCAGCCAAGGTGGAGGGGTTTCGGCCGGGGAGCTGTTTTTT	CASSQGGGVSAGELFF
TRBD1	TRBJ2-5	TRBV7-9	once	TGTGCCAGCAGCTCCCCCCTGGACAGGGGGCATGGGACCCAGTACTTC	CASSSPLDRGHGTQYF
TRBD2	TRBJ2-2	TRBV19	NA	TGTGCCAGTAGTATTGGAAGGACTAGCGCCTCGGGCACCGGGGAGCTGTTTTTT	CASSIGRTSASGTGELFF
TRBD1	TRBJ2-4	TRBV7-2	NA	TGTGCCAGCAGCTTAGATGGGACAGGGGGGTGGACCAAAAACATTCAGTACTTC	CASSLDGTGGWTKNIQYF
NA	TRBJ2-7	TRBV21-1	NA	TGTGCCAGCAGCAAAAACAGCGAGCAGTACTTC	CASSKNSEQYF
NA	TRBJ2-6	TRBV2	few	TGTGCCAGCAATCGGGGGATTTTCTCTGGGGCCAACGTCCTGACTTTC	CASNRGIFSGANVLTF
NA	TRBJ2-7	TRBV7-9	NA	TGTGCCAGCAGCTTAACCTCTACTAGTTTCTACGAGCAGTACTTC	CASSLTSTSFYEQYF
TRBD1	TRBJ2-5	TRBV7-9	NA	TGTGCCAGCAGCGACAAGACAGGGGATGAGACCCAGTACTTC	CASSDKTGDETQYF
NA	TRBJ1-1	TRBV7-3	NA	TGTGCCAGCAGCTTAACGCCAAGCGTCGGAGCGAACACTGAAGCTTTCTTT	CASSLTPSVGANTEAFF
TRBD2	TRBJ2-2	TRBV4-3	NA	TGCGCCAGCAGCCGGATTAGCGGGAGTGCCGGGGAGCTGTTTTTT	CASSRISGSAGELFF
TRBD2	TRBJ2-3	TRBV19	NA	TGTGCCAGTAGTCCCTCGGGGGGGCGGGATACGCAGTATTTT	CASSPSGGRDTQYF
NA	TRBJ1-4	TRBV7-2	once	TGTGCCAGCAGCGCCCCAGGGGAACTGTTTTTT	CASSAPGELFF